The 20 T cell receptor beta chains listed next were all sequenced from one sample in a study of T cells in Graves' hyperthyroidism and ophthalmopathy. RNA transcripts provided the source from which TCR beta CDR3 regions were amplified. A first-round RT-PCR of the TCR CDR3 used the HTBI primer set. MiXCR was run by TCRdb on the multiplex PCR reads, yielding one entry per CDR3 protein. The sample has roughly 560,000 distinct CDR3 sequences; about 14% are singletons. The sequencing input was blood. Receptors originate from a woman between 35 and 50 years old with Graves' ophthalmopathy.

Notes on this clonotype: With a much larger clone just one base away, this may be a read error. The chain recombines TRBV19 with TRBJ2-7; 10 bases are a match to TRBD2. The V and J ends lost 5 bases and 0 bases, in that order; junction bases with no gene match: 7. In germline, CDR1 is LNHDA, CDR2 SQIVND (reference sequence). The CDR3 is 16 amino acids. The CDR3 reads CASSAWTSGFSYEQYF. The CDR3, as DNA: TGTGCCAGTAGTGCATGGACTAGCGGTTTCTCCTACGAGCAGTACTTC.

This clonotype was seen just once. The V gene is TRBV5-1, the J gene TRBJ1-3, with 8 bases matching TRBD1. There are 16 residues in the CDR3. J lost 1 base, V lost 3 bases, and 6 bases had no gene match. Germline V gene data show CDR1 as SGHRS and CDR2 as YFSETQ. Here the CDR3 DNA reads TGCGCCAGCAGCTCTACAGGGGGATTGTCTGGAAACACCATATATTTT. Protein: CASSSTGGLSGNTIYF.

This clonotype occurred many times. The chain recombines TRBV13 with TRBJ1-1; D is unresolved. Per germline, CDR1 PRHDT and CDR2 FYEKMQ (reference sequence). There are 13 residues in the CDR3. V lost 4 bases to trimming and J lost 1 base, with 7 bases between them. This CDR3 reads CASSSASNTEAFF. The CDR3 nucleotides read TGTGCCAGCAGCTCCGCGTCGAACACTGAAGCTTTCTTT.

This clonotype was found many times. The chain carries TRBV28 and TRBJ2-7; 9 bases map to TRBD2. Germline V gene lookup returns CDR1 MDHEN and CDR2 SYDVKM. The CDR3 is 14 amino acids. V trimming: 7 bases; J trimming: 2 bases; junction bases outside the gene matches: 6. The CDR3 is CASMRREGTYEQYF. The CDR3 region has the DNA TGTGCCAGCATGAGGCGGGAGGGGACCTACGAGCAGTACTTC.

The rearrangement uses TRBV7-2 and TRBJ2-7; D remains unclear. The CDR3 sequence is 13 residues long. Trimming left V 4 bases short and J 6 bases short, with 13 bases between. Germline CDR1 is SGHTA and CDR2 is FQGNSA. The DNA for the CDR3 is TGTGCCAGCAGCTCCACCCTACCGGGCGAGCAGTACTTC. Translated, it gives CASSSTLPGEQYF. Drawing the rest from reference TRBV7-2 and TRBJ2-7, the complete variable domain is GAGVSQSPSNKVTEKGKDVELRCDPISGHTALYWYRQSLGQGLEFLIYFQGNSAPDKSGLPSDRFSAERTGGSVSTLTIQRTQQEDSAVYLCASSSTLPGEQYFGPGTRLTVT.

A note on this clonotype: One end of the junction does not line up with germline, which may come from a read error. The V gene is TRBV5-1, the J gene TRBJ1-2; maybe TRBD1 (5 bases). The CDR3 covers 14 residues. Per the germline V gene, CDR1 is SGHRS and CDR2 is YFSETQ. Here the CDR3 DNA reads TGCGCCAGCAGCATCTCTGGAGGGGCCCGGGGTCAGAGCTTC. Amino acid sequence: CASSISGGARGQSF. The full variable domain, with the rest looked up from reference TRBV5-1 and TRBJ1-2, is KAGVTQTPRYLIKTRGQQVTLSCSPISGHRSVSWYQQTPGQGLQFLFEYFSETQRNKGNFPGRFSGRQFSNSRSEMNVSTLELGDSALYLCASSISGGARGQSFGSGTRLTVV.

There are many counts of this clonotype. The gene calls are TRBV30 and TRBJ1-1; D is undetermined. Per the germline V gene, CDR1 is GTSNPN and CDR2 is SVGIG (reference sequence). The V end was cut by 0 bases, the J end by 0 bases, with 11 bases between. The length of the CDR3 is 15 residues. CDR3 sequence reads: CAWSVPDRLNTEAFF. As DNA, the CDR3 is TGTGCCTGGAGTGTACCCGACCGTCTGAACACTGAAGCTTTCTTT.

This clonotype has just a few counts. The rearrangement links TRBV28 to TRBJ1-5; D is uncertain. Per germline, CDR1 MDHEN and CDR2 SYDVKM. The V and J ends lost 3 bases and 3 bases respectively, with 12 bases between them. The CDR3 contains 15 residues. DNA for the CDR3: TGTGCCAGCAGTTTCATTCCCAGGATCAATCAGCCCCAGCATTTT. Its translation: CASSFIPRINQPQHF. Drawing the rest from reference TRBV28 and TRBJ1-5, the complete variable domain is DVKVTQSSRYLVKRTGEKVFLECVQDMDHENMFWYRQDPGLGLRLIYFSYDVKMKEKGDIPEGYSVSREKKERFSLILESASTNQTSMYLCASSFIPRINQPQHFGDGTRLSIL.

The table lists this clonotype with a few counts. The CDR3 is CASSGQLAGYEQYF. CDR3 DNA: TGTGCCAGCAGCGGCCAACTAGCGGGTTACGAGCAGTACTTC. V and J are TRBV5-5 and TRBJ2-7; TRBD2 matches 9 bases. V lost 4 bases, J lost 4 bases, and 6 bases stayed unmatched. This CDR3 is 14 amino acids long. Per germline, CDR1 SGHKS and CDR2 YYEKEE (reference sequence).

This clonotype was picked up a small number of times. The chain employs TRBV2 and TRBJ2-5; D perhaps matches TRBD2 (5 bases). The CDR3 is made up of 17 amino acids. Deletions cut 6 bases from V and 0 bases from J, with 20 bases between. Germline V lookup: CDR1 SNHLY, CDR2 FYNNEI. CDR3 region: CASRAPLLERYQETQYF. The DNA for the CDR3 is TGTGCCAGCAGGGCACCCCTACTAGAGCGCTACCAAGAGACCCAGTACTTC.

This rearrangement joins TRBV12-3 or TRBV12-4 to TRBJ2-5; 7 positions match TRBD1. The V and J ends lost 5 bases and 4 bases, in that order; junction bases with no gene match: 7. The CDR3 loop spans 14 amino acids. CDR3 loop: CASSARDRLETQYF. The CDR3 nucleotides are TGTGCCAGCAGTGCCCGGGACAGATTAGAGACCCAGTACTTC.

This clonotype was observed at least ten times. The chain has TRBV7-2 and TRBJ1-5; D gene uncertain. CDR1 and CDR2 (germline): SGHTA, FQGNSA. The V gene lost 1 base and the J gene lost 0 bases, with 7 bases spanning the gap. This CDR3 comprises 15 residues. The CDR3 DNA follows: TGTGCCAGCAGCTTAGTTATCGGTAGCAATCAGCCCCAGCATTTT. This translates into CASSLVIGSNQPQHF.

CDR3 in amino acids: CSARLFYEQYF. The CDR3 coding sequence is TGCAGTGCTAGACTCTTCTACGAGCAGTACTTC. The genes are TRBV20-1 and TRBJ2-7; D uncertain. CDR3 length equals 11 residues. The germline V and J ends were trimmed by 2 bases and 3 bases, with 5 bases remaining between them. The germline V gene encodes CDR1 DFQATT and CDR2 SNEGSKA (reference sequence).

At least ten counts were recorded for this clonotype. The CDR3 DNA reads TGTGCCACCAGTGATCCATCGGGACCCCTGGACCAAGAGACCCAGTACTTC. The encoded protein is CATSDPSGPLDQETQYF. This chain joins TRBV24-1 and TRBJ2-5, with D perhaps given as TRBD1 or TRBD2 (5 bases each). Germline values: CDR1 KGHDR, CDR2 SFDVKD. CDR3 size: 17 residues. V shed 3 bases and J shed 0 bases, with 16 bases lying between them.

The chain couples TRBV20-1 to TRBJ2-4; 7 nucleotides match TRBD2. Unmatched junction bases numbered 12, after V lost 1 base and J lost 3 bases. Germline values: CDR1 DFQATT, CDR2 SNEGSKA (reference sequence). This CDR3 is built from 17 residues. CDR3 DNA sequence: TGCAGTGCTAGAGTCCTGACTAGCATGGGGGACAAAAACATTCAGTACTTC. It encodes CSARVLTSMGDKNIQYF.

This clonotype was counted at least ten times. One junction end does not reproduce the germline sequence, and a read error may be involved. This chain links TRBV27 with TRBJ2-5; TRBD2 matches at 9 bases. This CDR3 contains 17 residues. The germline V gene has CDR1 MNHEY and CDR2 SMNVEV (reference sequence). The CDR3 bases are TGTGCCAACAGTCCCGGGACTAGCACAAACCACCAAGAGACCCAGTACTTC. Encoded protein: CANSPGTSTNHQETQYF.

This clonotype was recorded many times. This CDR3 is CASSQGQGAGGYTF. Here the CDR3 DNA reads TGTGCCAGCAGCCAAGGACAGGGGGCCGGTGGCTACACCTTC. This sequence joins TRBV7-2 and TRBJ1-2; the match to TRBD1 covers 11 bases. V gave up 5 bases and J gave up 7 bases; unmatched junction bases: 6. CDR3 length equals 14 residues. Germline CDR1 and CDR2: SGHTA and FQGNSA.

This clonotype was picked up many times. CDR3 loop: CASSFGQGQGYGYTF. The CDR3 bases are TGTGCCAGCAGTTTCGGACAGGGGCAGGGCTATGGCTACACCTTC. This chain connects TRBV28 to TRBJ1-2; 9 nucleotides agree with TRBD1. After removal of 3 bases from V and 4 bases from J, the junction contained 6 bases not matched to a gene. Germline CDR1 reads MDHEN; CDR2 reads SYDVKM. The CDR3 is 15 residues long.

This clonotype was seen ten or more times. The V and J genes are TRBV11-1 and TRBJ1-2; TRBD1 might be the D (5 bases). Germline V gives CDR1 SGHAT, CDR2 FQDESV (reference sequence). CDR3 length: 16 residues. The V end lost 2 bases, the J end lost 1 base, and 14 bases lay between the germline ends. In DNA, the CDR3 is TGTGCCAGCAGCTTACGAGGGGACTCAATTAACTATGGCTACACCTTC. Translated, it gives CASSLRGDSINYGYTF. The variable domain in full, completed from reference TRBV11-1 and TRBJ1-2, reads EAEVAQSPRYKITEKSQAVAFWCDPISGHATLYWYRQILGQGPELLVQFQDESVVDDSQLPKDRFSAERLKGVDSTLKIQPAELGDSAMYLCASSLRGDSINYGYTFGSGTRLTVV.

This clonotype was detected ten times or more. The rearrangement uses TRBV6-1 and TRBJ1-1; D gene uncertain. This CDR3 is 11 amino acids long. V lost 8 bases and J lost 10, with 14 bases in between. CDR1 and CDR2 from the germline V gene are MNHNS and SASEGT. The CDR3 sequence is CASGVYGGAFF. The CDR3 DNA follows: TGTGCCAGCGGCGTTTATGGTGGAGCTTTCTTT.